This is a list of T cell receptor beta chains from one sample in a study of Ad26.COV2.S vaccination and SARS-CoV-2 variants. Only in-frame clones appear in the TCRdb table, and some are missing; sequencing was by immunoSEQ multiplex PCR. The sample has hundreds of thousands of clones, roughly 90% seen once; the top ten hold roughly 1.5%. This sample comprised peripheral blood, obtained in a trial of Ad26.COV2.S vaccine versus placebo. Receptors originate from a person aged 18-60 years who received the Ad26.COV2.S COVID-19 vaccine or a placebo. The CDR3 runs from the conserved cysteine through the conserved F or W. A D gene is named only where the DNA matches it firmly. Only some rows state a clone size, as once, few, many or a class for expanded clones.

len	abundance	d_gene	v_gene	j_gene	CDR3aa	CDR3nt
20	once	NA	TRBV21-1	TRBJ2-1	CASSHTGTSGSSSSYNEQFF	TGTGCCAGCAGCCACACCGGGACTAGCGGATCTTCTAGCTCCTACAATGAGCAGTTCTTC
10	NA	NA	TRBV6-6	TRBJ2-1	CAGGGPEQFF	TGTGCCGGGGGGGGGCCTGAGCAGTTCTTC
12	NA	NA	TRBV3-1/TRBV3-2	TRBJ1-1	CASSQVSGEAFF	TGTGCCAGCAGCCAAGTGTCGGGGGAAGCTTTCTTT
12	NA	TRBD1	TRBV30	TRBJ2-3	CAWSVGQDTQYF	TGTGCCTGGAGTGTGGGACAGGATACGCAGTATTTT
16	NA	TRBD2	TRBV10-3	TRBJ2-1	CAISESWRGAYNEQFF	TGTGCCATCAGTGAGTCGTGGCGGGGGGCCTACAATGAGCAGTTCTTC
14	NA	NA	TRBV5-4	TRBJ2-7	CASSLSGSAYEQYF	TGTGCCAGCAGCTTGTCCGGCTCGGCCTACGAGCAGTACTTC
16	NA	NA	TRBV6-5	TRBJ2-7	CASSYSSNSGTYEQYF	TGTGCCAGCAGTTACTCGAGTAATTCAGGGACCTACGAGCAGTACTTC
16	NA	TRBD1	TRBV5-1	TRBJ2-2	CASSQDRGRATGELFF	TGCGCCAGCAGCCAGGACAGGGGGCGTGCGACCGGGGAGCTGTTTTTT
15	NA	NA	TRBV7-2	TRBJ2-7	CASSLARQGPYEQYF	TGTGCCAGCAGCTTAGCGCGGCAGGGACCCTACGAGCAGTACTTC
18	NA	TRBD1	TRBV14	TRBJ2-2	CASSQVPTGGFYTGELFF	TGTGCCAGCAGCCAAGTCCCCACAGGGGGCTTCTACACCGGGGAGCTGTTTTTT
12	NA	NA	TRBV24-1	TRBJ2-7	CATSDLSYEQYF	TGTGCCACCAGTGATTTGAGCTACGAGCAGTACTTC
15	NA	NA	TRBV6-1	TRBJ1-3	CASSEPYNSGNTIYF	TGTGCCAGCAGTGAACCGTACAACTCTGGAAACACCATATATTTT
12	NA	TRBD1	TRBV27	TRBJ1-1	CASSLDRGEAFF	TGTGCCAGCAGCCTAGACAGGGGGGAAGCTTTCTTT
14	NA	TRBD2	TRBV6-4	TRBJ2-1	CASSAQRGGGEQFF	TGTGCCAGCAGTGCCCAGCGGGGGGGTGGTGAGCAGTTCTTC
12	NA	NA	TRBV3-1/TRBV3-2	TRBJ2-5	CASSPPRETQYF	TGTGCCAGCAGCCCGCCCAGAGAGACCCAGTACTTC
14	NA	TRBD1	TRBV11-1	TRBJ1-1	CASRSGQGSTEAFF	TGTGCCAGCAGATCGGGACAGGGAAGTACTGAAGCTTTCTTT
9	NA	NA	TRBV6-6	TRBJ1-2	CASSPGPHF	TGTGCCAGCAGTCCCGGGCCTCACTTC
16	once	TRBD2	TRBV18	TRBJ2-3	CASSGLAGGGTDTQYF	TGTGCCAGCTCTGGACTAGCGGGGGGCGGTACAGATACGCAGTATTTT
15	NA	TRBD1	TRBV27	TRBJ1-2	CASSPGTGGWNGYTF	TGTGCCAGCAGCCCCGGGACAGGGGGGTGGAATGGCTACACCTTC
16	NA	TRBD1	TRBV6-6	TRBJ2-2	CASSYGDRGNTGELFF	TGTGCCAGCAGTTACGGGGACAGGGGCAACACCGGGGAGCTGTTTTTT
16	NA	TRBD1	TRBV19	TRBJ1-1	CASSTEGTDRNTEAFF	TGTGCCAGTAGTACAGAGGGGACAGACCGAAACACTGAAGCTTTCTTT
15	NA	NA	TRBV7-9	TRBJ1-2	CASSLEIGTIRGYTF	TGTGCCAGCAGCTTAGAAATAGGGACTATACGAGGCTACACCTTC
14	NA	NA	TRBV27	TRBJ2-7	CASSMDWHSYEQYF	TGTGCCAGCAGTATGGACTGGCACTCCTACGAGCAGTACTTC
13	NA	NA	TRBV11-2	TRBJ2-1	CASSLFLGDEQFF	TGTGCCAGCAGTCTGTTTCTGGGGGATGAGCAGTTCTTC
16	NA	NA	TRBV7-9	TRBJ1-4	CASSPLGQWDEEKLFF	TGTGCCAGCAGCCCCCTAGGACAGTGGGATGAAGAAAAACTGTTTTTT
15	many	TRBD1	TRBV7-2	TRBJ1-1	CASSPFTTGTDEAFF	TGTGCCAGCAGCCCCTTTACGACAGGGACAGATGAAGCTTTCTTT
17	NA	TRBD1	TRBV4-1	TRBJ2-2	CASSQGEDRGKSGELFF	TGCGCCAGCAGCCAAGGGGAGGACAGGGGAAAGTCCGGGGAGCTGTTTTTT
13	NA	NA	TRBV6-1	TRBJ1-2	CASSEAVSYGYTF	TGTGCCAGCAGTGAAGCGGTATCTTATGGCTACACCTTC
16	once	NA	TRBV4-1	TRBJ1-3	CASSQPGRSSGNTIYF	TGCGCCAGCAGCCAACCCGGACGGAGCTCTGGAAACACCATATATTTT
13	NA	TRBD1	TRBV2	TRBJ1-4	CASSEGQGWKLFF	TGTGCCAGCAGTGAAGGACAGGGGTGGAAACTGTTTTTT
15	once	NA	TRBV7-2	TRBJ2-7	CASSLVPQGSYEQYF	TGTGCCAGCAGCTTAGTGCCACAGGGCTCATACGAGCAGTACTTC
16	NA	TRBD2	TRBV7-9	TRBJ2-3	CASSDTRAGGTDTQYF	TGTGCCAGCAGCGACACCCGAGCGGGGGGCACAGATACGCAGTATTTT
16	NA	NA	TRBV4-2	TRBJ2-3	CASSQAGSGLQDTQYF	TGTGCCAGCAGCCAAGCCGGGAGCGGACTGCAGGATACGCAGTATTTT
15	NA	TRBD1	TRBV11-3	TRBJ2-2	CASAIGQGNTGELFF	TGTGCCAGCGCCATAGGACAGGGGAACACCGGGGAGCTGTTTTTT
17	NA	TRBD2	TRBV6-2/TRBV6-3	TRBJ2-1	CASSSDEGLAEGNEQFF	TGTGCCAGCAGTTCTGACGAGGGACTAGCGGAGGGGAATGAGCAGTTCTTC
17	NA	NA	TRBV5-1	TRBJ2-1	CASSLEGPPSSYNEQFF	TGCGCCAGCAGCTTGGAGGGGCCGCCTAGCTCCTACAATGAGCAGTTCTTC
15	once	NA	TRBV10-1	TRBJ2-2	CASSGPLLDTGELFF	TGCGCCAGCAGTGGCCCCTTGCTAGACACCGGGGAGCTGTTTTTT
15	NA	NA	TRBV2	TRBJ2-5	CASSEDSIGQETQYF	TGTGCCAGCAGTGAGGACAGTATCGGGCAAGAGACCCAGTACTTC
16	NA	NA	TRBV4-3	TRBJ1-4	CASSQDGGLPNEKLFF	TGCGCCAGCAGCCAAGATGGGGGGCTTCCTAATGAAAAACTGTTTTTT
13	NA	NA	TRBV10-3	TRBJ1-2	CAPPLGRIYGYTF	TGTGCCCCCCCCCTCGGCCGGATCTATGGCTACACCTTC
16	NA	TRBD2	TRBV19	TRBJ2-2	CASSMSSGRATGELFF	TGTGCCAGTAGTATGTCTAGCGGGAGGGCCACCGGGGAGCTGTTTTTT